These 13 T cell receptor beta chains share one sample of origin, sequenced in a study of blood T cell repertoires in COVID-19. Profiling relied on immunoSEQ multiplex PCR, and the TCRdb table lists in-frame clones only, not all of them. The sample holds roughly 29,000 clones, over 70% seen once. The specimen sequenced was peripheral blood. Every receptor here comes from a woman in her 70s with active or convalescent COVID-19.

The gene calls are TRBV7-2 and TRBJ2-3; D perhaps matches TRBD1 (5 bases). V was clipped by 4 bases and J by 1 base, with 12 bases between them. Germline V CDR1 and CDR2: SGHTA, FQGNSA. The CDR3 has 15 amino acids. The DNA for the CDR3 is TGTGCCAGCAGCTCAACCCAAGGGGGCACAGATACGCAGTATTTT. Translated, it gives CASSSTQGGTDTQYF. The full variable domain, rest sourced from reference TRBV7-2 and TRBJ2-3, is GAGVSQSPSNKVTEKGKDVELRCDPISGHTALYWYRQSLGQGLEFLIYFQGNSAPDKSGLPSDRFSAERTGGSVSTLTIQRTQQEDSAVYLCASSSTQGGTDTQYFGPGTRLTVL.

The CDR3 DNA is TGTGCCAGCAGCTTACGCGGGGGGGCCAAGACCCAGTACTTC. Translated: CASSLRGGAKTQYF. The chain uses TRBV7-2 and TRBJ2-5, with 9 positions matching TRBD2. The CDR3 contains 14 residues. With 2 bases clipped from V and 6 bases from J, the junction kept 4 bases outside the gene matches. The germline V gene encodes CDR1 SGHTA and CDR2 FQGNSA. Full variable domain (outside the CDR3, taken from reference TRBV7-2 and TRBJ2-5): GAGVSQSPSNKVTEKGKDVELRCDPISGHTALYWYRQSLGQGLEFLIYFQGNSAPDKSGLPSDRFSAERTGGSVSTLTIQRTQQEDSAVYLCASSLRGGAKTQYFGPGTRLLVL.

This clone was picked up a small number of times. The junction and the germline gene differ at one end; a read error may be behind it. The chain recombines TRBV7-7 with TRBJ2-7; D perhaps matches TRBD1 (6 bases). Germline-derived CDR1 and CDR2 are SSHAT and FNYEAQ (reference sequence). This CDR3 spans 15 amino acids. CDR3 region: CASSLGAGAIYEQYF. For the CDR3, the DNA is TGTGCTAGCAGCTTAGGGGCAGGGGCCATTTACGAGCAGTACTTC.

The chain joins TRBV11-3 to TRBJ1-1; weak D call: TRBD1 (5 bases). Trimming removed 5 bases from V and 1 base from J, with 8 bases in between. The germline V gene encodes CDR1 SGHNT and CDR2 YENEEA. The CDR3 consists of 13 residues. CDR3 residues: CASSMGGNTEAFF. The CDR3 DNA sequence: TGTGCCAGCAGCATGGGGGGGAACACTGAAGCTTTCTTT.

The V and J genes are TRBV19 and TRBJ2-5; 12 bases are a match to TRBD2. Germline V lookup: CDR1 LNHDA, CDR2 SQIVND (reference sequence). The CDR3 totals 15 residues. V was pared by 6 bases and J by 4 bases, with 6 bases of the junction left unmatched. In DNA, the CDR3 is TGTGCCAGTAGGAAGACTAGCGGGGGCTCAGAGACCCAGTACTTC. Translating gives CASRKTSGGSETQYF.

This chain uses TRBV4-1 with TRBJ2-2, with D maybe TRBD2 (6 bases). The V gene's germline CDR1 is MGHRA and CDR2 YSYEKL. The ends were cut back, 1 base at V and 6 bases at J, with 6 bases in the middle. The CDR3 loop spans 13 amino acids. In DNA form, the CDR3 reads TGCGCCAGCAGCCAAGCGGGGGCCGGGGAGCTGTTTTTT. This sequence encodes CASSQAGAGELFF.

The chain has TRBV6-6 and TRBJ1-1, with D maybe TRBD1 (6 bases). This CDR3 comprises 12 residues. The V and J ends lost 7 bases and 7 bases respectively, with 13 bases between them. CDR1 and CDR2 from the germline V gene are MNHNY and SVGAGI (reference sequence). The DNA for the CDR3 is TGTGCCAGCAACAGGGCGGTTTTTGAAGCTTTCTTT. The encoded protein is CASNRAVFEAFF.

This clone was observed a handful of times. The chain has TRBV24-1 and TRBJ2-1; the D gene is possibly TRBD2 (6 bases). The CDR3 is 19 amino acids. V shed 5 bases and J shed 0 bases, with 22 bases lying between them. Germline-derived CDR1 and CDR2 are KGHDR and SFDVKD. CDR3 bases: TGTGCCACCAGTGCTTTTGTAGTAGCGGATATTTTCTCCTACAATGAGCAGTTCTTC. Protein sequence: CATSAFVVADIFSYNEQFF.

The V and J genes are TRBV6-5 and TRBJ1-5; maybe TRBD1 (6 bases). The germline gives CDR1 MNHEY, CDR2 SVGAGI. Deletions cut 6 bases from V and 2 bases from J, with 8 bases between. This CDR3 region has 13 residues. CDR3 residues: CASRSGGNQPQHF. CDR3 nucleotide sequence: TGTGCCAGCAGATCAGGGGGCAATCAGCCCCAGCATTTT.

V gene TRBV18 combines with J gene TRBJ1-5; tentatively, D is TRBD1 (5 bases). V dropped 3 bases and J dropped 0 bases, with 9 bases sitting between them. CDR1 and CDR2 (germline): KGHSH, LQKENI. The CDR3 has 15 residues. Here the CDR3 reads CASSPGQISNQPQHF. The CDR3 coding sequence is TGTGCCAGCTCACCGGGGCAGATTAGCAATCAGCCCCAGCATTTT.

V and J are TRBV6-6 and TRBJ2-1, with a possible D match to TRBD1 (6 bases). CDR1 is MNHNY and CDR2 is SVGAGI in the germline V gene (reference sequence). The CDR3 spans 13 residues. V lost 7 bases to trimming and J lost 8 bases, with 15 bases between them. This chain's CDR3 is CASTFLQGDEQFF. The CDR3 nucleotides read TGTGCCAGCACCTTCTTACAGGGCGATGAGCAGTTCTTC.

Here the CDR3 reads CASSHRQGVHGYTF. The CDR3 nucleotides are TGTGCCAGCAGCCACCGACAGGGGGTCCATGGCTACACCTTC. The chain has TRBV3-1 (or the pseudogene TRBV3-2) and TRBJ1-2, with TRBD1 matching 9 bases. V lost 3 bases to trimming and J lost 6 bases; unmatched junction nucleotides: 5. The CDR3 extends over 14 amino acids. CDR1 is LGHDT, CDR2 YNNKEL, per germline (reference sequence).

V is TRBV2 and J is TRBJ2-2; the D gene is possibly TRBD2 (6 bases). This CDR3 spans 15 amino acids. Germline assignment: CDR1 SNHLY and CDR2 FYNNEI. Trimming took off 6 bases at V and 1 base at J, with 12 bases between the two ends. CDR3 amino acids: CASRYSGLNTGELFF. The CDR3 DNA reads TGTGCCAGCAGATATAGCGGTTTGAACACCGGGGAGCTGTTTTTT. The whole variable domain, remainder taken from reference TRBV2 and TRBJ2-2, is EPEVTQTPSHQVTQMGQEVILRCVPISNHLYFYWYRQILGQKVEFLVSFYNNEISEKSEIFDDQFSVERPDGSNFTLKIRSTKLEDSAMYFCASRYSGLNTGELFFGEGSRLTVL.